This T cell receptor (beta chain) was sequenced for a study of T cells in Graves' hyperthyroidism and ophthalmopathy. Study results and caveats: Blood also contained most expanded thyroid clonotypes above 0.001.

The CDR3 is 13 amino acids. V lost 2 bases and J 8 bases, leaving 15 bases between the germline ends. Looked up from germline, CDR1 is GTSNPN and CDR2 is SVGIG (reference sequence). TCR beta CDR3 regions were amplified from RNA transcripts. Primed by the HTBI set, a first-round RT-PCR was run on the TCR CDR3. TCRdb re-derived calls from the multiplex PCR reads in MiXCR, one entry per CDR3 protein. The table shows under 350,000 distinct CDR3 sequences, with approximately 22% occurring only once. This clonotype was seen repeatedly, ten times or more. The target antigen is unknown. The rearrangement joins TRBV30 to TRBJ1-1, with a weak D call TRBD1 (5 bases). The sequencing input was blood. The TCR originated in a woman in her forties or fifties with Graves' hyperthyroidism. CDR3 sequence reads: CAWSRDGPSEAFF. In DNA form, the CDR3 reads TGTGCCTGGAGTCGGGACGGACCAAGCGAAGCTTTCTTT. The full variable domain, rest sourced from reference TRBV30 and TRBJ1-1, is SQTIHQWPATLVQPVGSPLSLECTVEGTSNPNLYWYRQAAGRGLQLLFYSVGIGQISSEVPQNLSASRPQDRQFILSSKKLLLSDSGFYLCAWSRDGPSEAFFGQGTRLTVV.